This T cell receptor (beta chain) comes out of a study of T cells in Graves' hyperthyroidism and ophthalmopathy. The hyperthyroidism was newly diagnosed and had lasted under 2 months; the patients were aged 18 to 65. This clonotype was seen ten or more times. RNA transcripts yielded amplified TCR beta CDR3 regions. Using the HTBI primer set, a first-round RT-PCR was run on the TCR CDR3. TCRdb analysed the multiplex PCR reads with MiXCR anew, one entry per CDR3 protein. The sample contains 600,000 to 900,000 distinct CDR3 sequences, approximately 16% of which appear only once. The ends were cut back, 5 bases at V and 0 bases at J, with 20 bases in the middle. This CDR3 has 17 amino acids. Germline values: CDR1 KGHSH, CDR2 LQKENI.

This TCR derives from a man in his late teens or twenties with Graves' hyperthyroidism. What was sequenced was blood. V usage is TRBV18 and J usage is TRBJ2-7; D is uncertain. DNA for the CDR3: TGTGCCAGCTCATCTTACACTGGGCAGGCGAGCTCCTACGAGCAGTACTTC. This gives the protein CASSSYTGQASSYEQYF.